Listed here are 10 T cell receptor beta chains from one sample, sequenced in a study of T cells and Merkel cell carcinoma outcomes. The assay was immunoSEQ multiplex PCR, and TCRdb's table has in-frame clones only and misses some. The sample includes about 5,600 clones, approximately 77% of them seen just once. Material: tumor tissue from Merkel cell carcinoma. The receptors were sampled from a human donor with Merkel cell carcinoma.

The chain employs TRBV13 and TRBJ1-1, with D perhaps matching TRBD1 (5 bases). CDR1 and CDR2 from the germline V gene are PRHDT and FYEKMQ (reference sequence). The V and J ends lost 2 bases and 3 bases respectively, with 16 bases between them. This CDR3 comprises 16 residues. CDR3: CASSLPYQGRHTEAFF. In nucleotides, the CDR3 is TGTGCCAGCAGCTTACCCTACCAGGGTCGGCACACTGAAGCTTTCTTT.

V and J are TRBV5-1 and TRBJ2-3; TRBD2 is a possible D gene (6 bases). Germline CDR1 reads SGHRS; CDR2 reads YFSETQ. This CDR3 has 15 residues. Trimming stripped 1 base from V and 4 bases from J, with 13 bases between. CDR3 nucleotide sequence: TGCGCCAGCAGCTTGACGGGGGAGACTGCAGATACGCAGTATTTT. It translates to CASSLTGETADTQYF.

The chain is built from TRBV28 and TRBJ1-3; tentatively, D is TRBD1 (5 bases). Germline V lookup: CDR1 MDHEN, CDR2 SYDVKM. V dropped 4 bases and J dropped 0 bases, with 10 bases sitting between them. This CDR3 comprises 15 residues. DNA for the CDR3: TGTGCCAGCAGTTCCGGGACGGGCTCTGGAAACACCATATATTTT. This translates into CASSSGTGSGNTIYF. Complete variable domain (other parts from reference TRBV28 and TRBJ1-3): DVKVTQSSRYLVKRTGEKVFLECVQDMDHENMFWYRQDPGLGLRLIYFSYDVKMKEKGDIPEGYSVSREKKERFSLILESASTNQTSMYLCASSSGTGSGNTIYFGEGSWLTVV.

The genes are TRBV14 and TRBJ2-7; no clear D gene. V was clipped by 1 base and J by 2 bases, with 12 bases between them. Germline CDR1 SGHDN, CDR2 FVKESK. This CDR3 has 15 residues. In DNA, the CDR3 is TGTGCCAGCAGCCAAGCGCCCACGGAGACCTACGAGCAGTACTTC. Amino acids: CASSQAPTETYEQYF.

The chain recombines TRBV9 with TRBJ2-2; D may be TRBD1 (5 bases). Trimming removed 6 bases from V and 0 bases from J, with 12 bases in between. The V gene's germline CDR1 is SGDLS and CDR2 YYNGEE. There are 15 residues in the CDR3. CDR3 loop: CASNRQPTNTGELFF. CDR3 nucleotides: TGTGCCAGCAACCGACAGCCTACGAACACCGGGGAGCTGTTTTTT. Full variable domain (missing parts from reference TRBV9 and TRBJ2-2): DSGVTQTPKHLITATGQRVTLRCSPRSGDLSVYWYQQSLDQGLQFLIQYYNGEERAKGNILERFSAQQFPDLHSELNLSSLELGDSALYFCASNRQPTNTGELFFGEGSRLTVL.

V gene TRBV28 combines with J gene TRBJ1-4, with D uncertain. The CDR3 runs 15 residues. The germline V gene encodes CDR1 MDHEN and CDR2 SYDVKM. Trimming took 6 bases from V and 6 from J, leaving 17 bases between them. The CDR3 DNA reads as TGTGCCAGCAGCCCCCCCCAGGTTTCGGATGAAAAACTGTTTTTT. Amino acid sequence: CASSPPQVSDEKLFF.

J is TRBJ1-6 and V is TRBV7-2; unclear D gene. The CDR3 extends over 11 amino acids. Trimming removed 7 bases at V and 11 bases at J, with 9 bases between. The germline V gene has CDR1 SGHTA and CDR2 FQGNSA. CDR3 region: CASTSGPPLHF. The CDR3 coding sequence is TGTGCCAGCACCTCTGGACCACCCCTCCACTTT.

This chain connects TRBV20-1 to TRBJ2-7; D possibly corresponds to TRBD2 (5 bases). This CDR3 region has 11 residues. The V end lost 6 bases, the J end lost 5 bases, and 11 bases lay between the germline ends. The V gene's germline CDR1 is DFQATT and CDR2 SNEGSKA (reference sequence). For the CDR3, the DNA is TGCAGTGCCCTAGCTGGCCACGAGCAGTACTTC. Protein sequence: CSALAGHEQYF.

J is TRBJ2-1 and V is TRBV7-9, with 10 bases identical to TRBD2. Germline V gene data show CDR1 as SEHNR and CDR2 as FQNEAQ (reference sequence). J gave up 7 bases and V 7 bases, and 13 bases lay outside the gene matches. The CDR3 totals 16 residues. CDR3 in DNA: TGTGCCAGCACGGATATGGCTAGCGGGAGATCGAATGAGCAGTTCTTC. This sequence encodes CASTDMASGRSNEQFF.

The chain uses TRBV11-2 and TRBJ2-3; D might be TRBD2 (5 bases). Trimming removed 5 bases from V and 2 bases from J, with 11 bases in between. CDR1 and CDR2 (germline): SGHAT, FQNNGV. The CDR3 has 14 residues. The CDR3 sequence: CASSRLASTDTQYF. For the CDR3, the DNA is TGTGCCAGCAGCCGTCTAGCATCCACAGATACGCAGTATTTT.